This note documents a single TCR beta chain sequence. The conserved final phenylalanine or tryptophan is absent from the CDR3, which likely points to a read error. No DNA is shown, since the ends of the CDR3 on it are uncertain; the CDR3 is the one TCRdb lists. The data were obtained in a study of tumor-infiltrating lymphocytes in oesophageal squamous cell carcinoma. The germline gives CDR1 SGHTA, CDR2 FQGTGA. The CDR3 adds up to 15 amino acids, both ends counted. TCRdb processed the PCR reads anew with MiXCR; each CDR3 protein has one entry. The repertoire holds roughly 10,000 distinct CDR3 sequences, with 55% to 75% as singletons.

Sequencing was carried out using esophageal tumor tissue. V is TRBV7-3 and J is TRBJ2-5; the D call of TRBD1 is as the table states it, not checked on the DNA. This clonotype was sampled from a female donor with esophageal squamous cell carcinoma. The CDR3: CASSHTGFDGYTFGS.